Sequencing of this TCR beta chain was carried out in a study of graft-versus-host responses after intestinal transplantation. Study in general: Each recipient received a multivisceral, liver-intestinal, or isolated intestinal graft. Anti-thymocyte globulin served as induction for all recipients, who then took tacrolimus and steroids for approximately 3 years. Study results and limitations: GvH clones appeared in recipient marrow, some first in ileum or blood.

TCRdb's copy holds only in-frame clones and misses some; the assay was immunoSEQ multiplex PCR. Among approximately 78,000 clones listed, around 87% were seen once. V gave up 0 bases and J gave up 6 bases; unmatched junction bases: 0. Germline CDR1 reads MNHEY; CDR2 reads SVGAGI. This CDR3 has 14 residues. A word on this clone: What it recognizes is unknown.

This clonotype was obtained from a human donor who was the organ donor for an intestinal transplant. This sample comprised unstimulated CD8+ T cells sorted from spleen or lymph node cells, obtained before transplant. V is TRBV6-5 and J is TRBJ1-2, with 11 bases that match TRBD1. The CDR3 DNA follows: TGTGCCAGCAGTTACTCGGGACAGGGGGATGGCTACACCTTC. Residues: CASSYSGQGDGYTF.